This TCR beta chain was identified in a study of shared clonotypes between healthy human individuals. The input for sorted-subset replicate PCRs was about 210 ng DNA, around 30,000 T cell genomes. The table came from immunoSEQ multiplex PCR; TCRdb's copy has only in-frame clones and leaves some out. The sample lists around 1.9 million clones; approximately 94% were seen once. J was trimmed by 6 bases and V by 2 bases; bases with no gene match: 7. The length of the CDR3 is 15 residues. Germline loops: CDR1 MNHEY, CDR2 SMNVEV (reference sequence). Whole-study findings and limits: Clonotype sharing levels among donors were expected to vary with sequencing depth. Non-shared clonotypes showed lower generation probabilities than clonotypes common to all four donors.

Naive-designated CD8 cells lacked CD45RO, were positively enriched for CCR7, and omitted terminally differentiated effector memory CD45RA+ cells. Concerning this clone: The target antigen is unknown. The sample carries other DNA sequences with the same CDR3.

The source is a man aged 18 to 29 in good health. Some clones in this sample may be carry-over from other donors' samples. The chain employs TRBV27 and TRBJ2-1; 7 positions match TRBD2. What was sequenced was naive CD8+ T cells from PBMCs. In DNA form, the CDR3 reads TGTGCCAGCAGTTTACTCGCGGGAGCTCTCAATGAGCAGTTCTTC. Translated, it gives CASSLLAGALNEQFF.